This entry concerns a single T cell receptor (beta chain). CDR3 length: 13 residues. V lost 5 bases and J lost 2, with 10 bases in between. In germline, CDR1 is KGHSH, CDR2 LQKENI. The data were taken from a study of T cell clones after liver transplantation. Whole-study context: Without induction therapy, subjects received standard immunosuppression until 12-24 months post-transplant.

The table came from immunoSEQ multiplex PCR; TCRdb's copy has only in-frame clones and leaves some out. The sample lists roughly 80,000 clones; 70% to 85% were seen once. The sequence was obtained from a human patient who received a liver transplant. The graft donor may have contributed some T cells. Sequencing used CD4+ T cells from blood, obtained approximately 3.5 years after liver transplant. V usage is TRBV18 and J usage is TRBJ2-7; D is unclear. CDR3 DNA sequence: TGTGCCAGCTCAAGTCAGGCCCCCTACGAGCAGTACTTC. Its protein is CASSSQAPYEQYF.